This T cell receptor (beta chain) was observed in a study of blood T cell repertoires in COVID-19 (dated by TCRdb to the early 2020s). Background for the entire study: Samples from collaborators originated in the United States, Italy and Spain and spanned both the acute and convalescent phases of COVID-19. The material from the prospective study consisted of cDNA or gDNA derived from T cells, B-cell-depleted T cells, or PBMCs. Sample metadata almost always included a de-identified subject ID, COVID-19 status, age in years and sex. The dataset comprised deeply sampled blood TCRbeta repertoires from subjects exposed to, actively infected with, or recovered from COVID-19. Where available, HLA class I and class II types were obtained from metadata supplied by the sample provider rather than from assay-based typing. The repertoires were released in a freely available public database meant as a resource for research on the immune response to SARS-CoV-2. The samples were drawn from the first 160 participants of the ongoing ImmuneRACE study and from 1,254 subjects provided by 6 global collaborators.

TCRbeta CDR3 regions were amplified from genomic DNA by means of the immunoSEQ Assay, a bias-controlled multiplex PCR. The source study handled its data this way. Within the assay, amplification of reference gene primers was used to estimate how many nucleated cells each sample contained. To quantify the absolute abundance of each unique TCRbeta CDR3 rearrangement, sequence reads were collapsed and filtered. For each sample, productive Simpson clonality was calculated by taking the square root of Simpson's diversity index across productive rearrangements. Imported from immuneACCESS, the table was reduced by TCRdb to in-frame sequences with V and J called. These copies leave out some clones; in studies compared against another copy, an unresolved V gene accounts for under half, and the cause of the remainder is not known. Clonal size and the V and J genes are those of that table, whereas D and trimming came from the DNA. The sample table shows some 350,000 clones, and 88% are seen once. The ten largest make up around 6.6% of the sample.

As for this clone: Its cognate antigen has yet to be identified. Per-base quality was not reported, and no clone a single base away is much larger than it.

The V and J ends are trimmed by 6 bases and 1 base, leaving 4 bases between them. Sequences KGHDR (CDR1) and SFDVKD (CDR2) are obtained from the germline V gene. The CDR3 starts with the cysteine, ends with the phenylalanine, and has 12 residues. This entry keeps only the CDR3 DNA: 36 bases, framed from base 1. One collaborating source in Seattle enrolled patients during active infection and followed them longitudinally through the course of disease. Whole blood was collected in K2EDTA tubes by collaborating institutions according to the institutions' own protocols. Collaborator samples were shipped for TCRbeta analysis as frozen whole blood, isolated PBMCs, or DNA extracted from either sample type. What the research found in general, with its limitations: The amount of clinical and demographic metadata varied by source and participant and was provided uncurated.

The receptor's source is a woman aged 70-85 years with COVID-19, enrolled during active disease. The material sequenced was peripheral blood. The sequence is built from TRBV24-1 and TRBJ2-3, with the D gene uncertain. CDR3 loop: CATSLRTDTQYF. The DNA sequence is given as TGTGCCACCAGTCTCCGCACAGATACGCAGTATTTT.